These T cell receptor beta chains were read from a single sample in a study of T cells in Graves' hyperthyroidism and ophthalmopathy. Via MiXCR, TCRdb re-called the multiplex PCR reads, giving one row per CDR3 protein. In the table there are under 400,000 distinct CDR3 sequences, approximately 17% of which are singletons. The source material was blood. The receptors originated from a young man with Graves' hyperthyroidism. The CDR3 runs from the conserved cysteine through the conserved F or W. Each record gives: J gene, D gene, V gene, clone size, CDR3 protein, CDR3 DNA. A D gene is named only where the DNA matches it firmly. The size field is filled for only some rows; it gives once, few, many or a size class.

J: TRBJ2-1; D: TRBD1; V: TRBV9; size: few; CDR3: CASSSGQGAIGEQFF; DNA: TGTGCCAGCAGCTCCGGACAGGGGGCCATTGGCGAGCAGTTCTTC
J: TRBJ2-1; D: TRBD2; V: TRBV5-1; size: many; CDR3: CASSLNSGRNEQFF; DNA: TGCGCCAGCAGCTTGAATAGCGGGAGGAATGAGCAGTTCTTC
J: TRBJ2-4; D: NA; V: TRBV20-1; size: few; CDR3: CSARVVAKNIQYF; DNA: TGCAGTGCTAGAGTAGTAGCCAAAAACATTCAGTACTTC
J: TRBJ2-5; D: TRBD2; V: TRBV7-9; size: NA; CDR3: CASSFYPGGETQYF; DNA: TGTGCCAGCAGCTTCTATCCGGGGGGGGAGACCCAGTACTTC
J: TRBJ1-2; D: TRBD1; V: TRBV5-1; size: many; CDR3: CASNEEQGGVYGYTF; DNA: TGCGCCAGCAACGAAGAACAGGGGGGAGTTTATGGCTACACCTTC
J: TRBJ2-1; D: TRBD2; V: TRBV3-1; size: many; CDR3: CASSQGGRREEEQFF; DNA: TGTGCCAGCAGCCAGGGGGGGAGGAGGGAAGAAGAGCAGTTCTTC
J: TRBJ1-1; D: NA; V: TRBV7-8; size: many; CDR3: CASSLGLRTEAFF; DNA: TGTGCCAGCAGCTTGGGTTTGCGGACTGAAGCTTTCTTT
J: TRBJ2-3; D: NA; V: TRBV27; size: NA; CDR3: CASTPRSATDTQYF; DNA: TGTGCCAGCACACCGAGATCTGCCACAGATACGCAGTATTTT
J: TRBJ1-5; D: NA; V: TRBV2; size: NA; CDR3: CASSPERGKGQPQHF; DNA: TGTGCCAGCAGCCCCGAAAGGGGGAAAGGGCAGCCCCAGCATTTT
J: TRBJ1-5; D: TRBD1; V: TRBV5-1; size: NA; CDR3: CASSFTGDQPQHF; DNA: TGCGCCAGCAGCTTCACAGGGGACCAGCCCCAGCATTTT
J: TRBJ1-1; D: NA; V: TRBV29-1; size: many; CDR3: CSGIRDALEAFF; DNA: TGCAGCGGGATCCGGGACGCCCTTGAAGCTTTCTTT
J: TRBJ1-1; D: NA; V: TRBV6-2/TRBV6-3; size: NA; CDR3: CASSPFPGMENNEPTRNTEAFF; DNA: TGTGCCAGCAGCCCATTTCCGGGTATGGAAAACAACGAACCAACACGGAATACTGAAGCTTTCTTT
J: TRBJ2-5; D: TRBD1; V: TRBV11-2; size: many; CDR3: CASSGTGEEETQYF; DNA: TGTGCCAGCAGCGGGACAGGAGAGGAAGAGACCCAGTACTTC
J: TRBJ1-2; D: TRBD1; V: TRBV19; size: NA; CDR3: CASSIGDRVTLGYTF; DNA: TGTGCCAGTAGTATAGGAGACAGGGTGACGCTTGGCTACACCTTC
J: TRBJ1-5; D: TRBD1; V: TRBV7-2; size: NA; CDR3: CASSPGTADVYSNQPQHF; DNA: TGTGCCAGCAGCCCCGGGACAGCCGACGTGTATAGCAATCAGCCCCAGCATTTT
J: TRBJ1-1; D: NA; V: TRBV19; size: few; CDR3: CASTSALDTEAFF; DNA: TGTGCCAGTACCTCAGCTTTGGACACTGAAGCTTTCTTT